The entry below gives a single T cell receptor (beta chain) sequence along with its context. TCRdb re-called the 5' RACE reads through MiXCR, storing one row per CDR3 protein. Here the sample spans 450,000 or so distinct CDR3 sequences, roughly 25% being singletons. Trimming removed 6 bases from V and 9 bases from J; junction bases left unmatched: 7. This CDR3 spans 13 amino acids. CDR1 is DFQATT and CDR2 is SNEGSKA in the germline V gene (reference sequence). The sample belongs to a study of T-cell memory formation after mild COVID-19. The chain employs TRBV20-1 and TRBJ2-1; 11 nucleotides line up with TRBD2. Specimen: PBMCs or a T cell subset sorted from them (not recorded which). The sequence derives from an adult woman who had mild COVID-19 (a few samples of this study predate the infection). Cell type and time point are not known. The CDR3 DNA is TGCAGTGCGCGGCTAGCGGGGGGTACTGAGCAGTTCTTC. Translation: CSARLAGGTEQFF.